The next 30 T cell receptor beta chains were all read from a single sample in a study of blood T cell repertoires in COVID-19. Profiling relied on immunoSEQ multiplex PCR, and the TCRdb table lists in-frame clones only, not all of them. This table holds a few hundred thousand clones, about 85% found once. The sample consisted of PBMCs or T cells enriched from blood (not recorded which). The receptors derive from a woman in her fifties or sixties who had been exposed to COVID-19.

The chain couples TRBV10-2 to TRBJ2-1; TRBD1 matches at 8 bases. V lost 9 bases and J lost 4; bases outside the gene matches: 8. The CDR3 runs 14 residues. From germline, CDR1 is WSHSY and CDR2 SAAADI. The CDR3 protein is CASTGTGHYNEQFF. DNA of the CDR3: TGCGCCAGTACCGGGACAGGCCATTACAATGAGCAGTTCTTC.

This chain joins TRBV7-2 and TRBJ2-2, with TRBD1 as a possible D gene (6 bases). Trimming took 5 bases from V and 4 from J, leaving 17 bases between them. Germline-derived CDR1 and CDR2 are SGHTA and FQGNSA. The CDR3 contains 16 residues. CDR3: CASSLNRVGSTGELFF. Written as DNA, the CDR3 is TGTGCCAGCAGCCTGAACAGGGTAGGAAGCACCGGGGAGCTGTTTTTT.

The chain is built from TRBV11-2 and TRBJ1-3, with D tentatively TRBD1 (6 bases). V lost 4 bases and J lost 0, with 13 bases in between. The CDR3 contains 16 residues. The germline V gene encodes CDR1 SGHAT and CDR2 FQNNGV. CDR3 region: CASSSTGSFSGNTIYF. CDR3 DNA: TGTGCCAGCAGCTCGACAGGATCCTTCTCTGGAAACACCATATATTTT.

This rearrangement joins TRBV7-8 to TRBJ2-3, with D perhaps TRBD1 (5 bases). This CDR3 contains 13 residues. Germline V gene lookup returns CDR1 SGHVS and CDR2 FQNEAQ. The germline V and J ends were trimmed by 5 bases and 6 bases, with 12 bases remaining between them. CDR3 sequence: CASSPSKGDTQYF. The CDR3 DNA sequence: TGTGCCAGCAGCCCTTCGAAGGGGGATACGCAGTATTTT.

A note on this clone: The sample contains more than one DNA sequence encoding this CDR3. The gene calls are TRBV13 and TRBJ2-3; D might be TRBD1 (6 bases). Germline V gene lookup returns CDR1 PRHDT and CDR2 FYEKMQ (reference sequence). The CDR3 runs to 13 residues. The V end lost 6 bases, the J end lost 4 bases, and 11 bases lay between the germline ends. The CDR3 nucleotides are TGTGCCAGCAGTCTAGGGGGTGCAGATACGCAGTATTTT. Its protein product is CASSLGGADTQYF.

This clone was counted a few times. The chain is built from TRBV10-1 and TRBJ1-1, with D tentatively TRBD1 (6 bases). Between the trimmed V and J ends, which lost 6 bases and 1 base, there was a span of 12 bases. Germline V gives CDR1 WNHNN, CDR2 SYGVQD (reference sequence). The CDR3 extends over 14 amino acids. The CDR3 loop is CASSFGQPNTEAFF. CDR3 DNA: TGCGCCAGCAGCTTCGGACAGCCGAACACTGAAGCTTTCTTT.

This clone showed up many times. The chain employs TRBV10-2 and TRBJ1-1; D is unresolved. The CDR3 runs 13 residues. In germline, CDR1 is WSHSY, CDR2 SAAADI. V shed 6 bases and J shed 1 base, with 9 bases lying between them. The CDR3 loop is CASRGRRNTEAFF. The CDR3 region has the DNA TGCGCCAGCAGGGGCAGAAGGAACACTGAAGCTTTCTTT.

The V call is TRBV28, the J call TRBJ1-4, with 8 bases identical to TRBD1. Germline trimming cut 6 bases from V and 6 bases from J; bases unmatched to any gene: 9. The CDR3 is made up of 15 amino acids. Germline V gives CDR1 MDHEN, CDR2 SYDVKM. In DNA, the CDR3 is TGTGCCAGCAGCTCCTGGACAGGGTACGATGAAAAACTGTTTTTT. Translation gives CASSSWTGYDEKLFF.

The table lists this clone with many counts. J is TRBJ2-5 and V is TRBV11-2, with 7 bases matching TRBD2. Per the germline V gene, CDR1 is SGHAT and CDR2 is FQNNGV. The CDR3 has 16 amino acids. V gave up 6 bases and J gave up 3 bases; unmatched junction bases: 13. The CDR3 is CASRLLSGATKETQYF. The CDR3 DNA sequence: TGTGCCAGCAGGCTCCTGAGCGGGGCGACCAAAGAGACCCAGTACTTC. Together with reference TRBV11-2 and TRBJ2-5, the CDR3 gives the full variable domain: EAGVAQSPRYKIIEKRQSVAFWCNPISGHATLYWYQQILGQGPKLLIQFQNNGVVDDSQLPKDRFSAERLKGVDSTLKIQPAKLEDSAVYLCASRLLSGATKETQYFGPGTRLLVL.

CDR3 DNA sequence: TGCAGCGGCCAGGGACTAGCGGGGCCTCCAAACGAAAACAATGAGCAGTTCTTC. This translates into CSGQGLAGPPNENNEQFF. V usage is TRBV29-1 and J usage is TRBJ2-1, with 13 bases lining up with TRBD2. The germline gives CDR1 SQVTM, CDR2 ANQGSEA. This CDR3 is built from 18 residues. J lost 5 bases, V lost 7 bases, and 17 bases had no gene match.

The J gene is TRBJ1-1, the V gene TRBV12-3 or TRBV12-4; tentative D call: TRBD1 (5 bases). V lost 6 bases, J lost 11 bases, and 16 bases lay in between. CDR3 length: 12 residues. CDR3: CASSRRLGGAFF. CDR3 nucleotide sequence: TGTGCCAGCAGCCGTCGACTGGGGGGGGCTTTCTTT.

This rearrangement joins TRBV12-3 or TRBV12-4 to TRBJ2-4; 7 nucleotides align to TRBD1. The CDR3 length is 13 residues. Unmatched junction bases numbered 11, after V lost 5 bases and J lost 13 bases. The CDR3 loop is CASSTTPTGSQYF. The CDR3 DNA is TGTGCCAGCAGTACAACACCGACAGGGTCCCAGTACTTC.

The chain carries TRBV7-9 and TRBJ1-3; D gene uncertain. The CDR3 spans 16 residues. Germline loops: CDR1 SEHNR, CDR2 FQNEAQ (reference sequence). The V and J ends lost 5 bases and 0 bases respectively, with 14 bases between them. The CDR3 here is CASSPPTRLSGNTIYF. As DNA, the CDR3 is TGTGCCAGCAGCCCCCCGACACGTCTCTCTGGAAACACCATATATTTT.

This chain uses TRBV18 with TRBJ1-6; 7 nucleotides line up with TRBD1. Looked up from germline, CDR1 is KGHSH and CDR2 is LQKENI. V lost 3 bases and J lost 6; bases outside the gene matches: 5. The CDR3 spans 15 residues. DNA for the CDR3: TGTGCCAGCTCACCTGCCGGGACAGTTAATTCACCCCTCCACTTT. The encoded protein is CASSPAGTVNSPLHF. The full variable domain, in which reference TRBV18 and TRBJ1-6 provide the parts outside the CDR3, is NAGVMQNPRHLVRRRGQEARLRCSPMKGHSHVYWYRQLPEEGLKFMVYLQKENIIDESGMPKERFSAEFPKEGPSILRIQQVVRGDSAAYFCASSPAGTVNSPLHFGNGTRLTVT.

The chain combines TRBV2 with TRBJ2-7, with 7 bases fitting TRBD2. CDR1 SNHLY and CDR2 FYNNEI come from the germline V gene. CDR3 length: 16 amino acids. V lost 7 bases and J lost 2; bases outside the gene matches: 14. The DNA for the CDR3 is TGTGCCAGCAATCTCGCGGTGGCGGGGGTTGCCTACGAGCAGTACTTC. This translates into CASNLAVAGVAYEQYF.

The chain joins TRBV9 to TRBJ1-2, with 9 bases fitting TRBD1. The CDR3 is 16 amino acids. Germline-derived CDR1 and CDR2 are SGDLS and YYNGEE. V was pared by 4 bases and J by 5 bases, with 12 bases of the junction left unmatched. The DNA for the CDR3 is TGTGCCAGCAGCTCCGACCCACAGGGGGCTAGATATGGCTACACCTTC. Translated: CASSSDPQGARYGYTF.

The V gene is TRBV7-9, the J gene TRBJ2-2; D might be TRBD2 (5 bases). This CDR3 contains 13 residues. CDR1 is SEHNR and CDR2 is FQNEAQ in the germline V gene (reference sequence). Trimming took off 5 bases at V and 6 bases at J, with 10 bases between the two ends. DNA of the CDR3: TGTGCCAGCAGCCCGTGGAGGCCCGGGGAGCTGTTTTTT. This encodes CASSPWRPGELFF.

This chain links TRBV5-4 with TRBJ1-2; the D is unclear. Germline V CDR1 and CDR2: SGHNT, YYREEE (reference sequence). V lost 1 base, J lost 5 bases, and 12 bases lay in between. The CDR3 has 14 residues. The CDR3 coding sequence is TGTGCCAGCAGCTTGCGGCCAGGAAGTTATGGCTACACCTTC. Its translation: CASSLRPGSYGYTF.

The chain employs TRBV2 and TRBJ2-4; D perhaps matches TRBD2 (5 bases). This CDR3 has 12 amino acids. Germline assignment: CDR1 SNHLY and CDR2 FYNNEI. Trimming pared 3 bases from V and 8 bases from J, leaving 8 bases between. For the CDR3, the DNA is TGTGCCAGCAGTGATGGGGAGTACATTCAGTACTTC. Its protein product is CASSDGEYIQYF.

The rearrangement joins TRBV6-6 to TRBJ2-2, with 7 bases lining up with TRBD1. Losses at the gene ends were 6 bases for V and 2 bases for J; bases not matched to a gene: 3. CDR1 and CDR2 from the germline V gene are MNHNY and SVGAGI (reference sequence). CDR3 length equals 14 residues. The CDR3 region has the DNA TGTGCCAGCAGCAGGACAGGCAACACCGGGGAGCTGTTTTTT. Protein: CASSRTGNTGELFF.

The chain recombines TRBV7-2 with TRBJ2-7; weak D call: TRBD2 (6 bases). The CDR3 is made up of 14 amino acids. With 5 bases removed from V and 5 bases from J, the gap between germline ends came to 16 bases. Germline CDR1 is SGHTA and CDR2 is FQGNSA. DNA of the CDR3: TGTGCCAGCAGCCCCCCCCGGGCGGGGAACGAGCAGTACTTC. The encoded protein is CASSPPRAGNEQYF.

V gene TRBV6-5 combines with J gene TRBJ2-7; the D gene is possibly TRBD1 (6 bases). Trimming took 4 bases from V and 2 from J, leaving 12 bases between them. Germline CDR1 and CDR2: MNHEY and SVGAGI. This CDR3 has 14 residues. The CDR3: CASSLTRQAYEQYF. The DNA for the CDR3 is TGTGCCAGCAGTTTAACCCGACAGGCCTACGAGCAGTACTTC.

The chain uses TRBV11-2 and TRBJ1-2; TRBD1 aligns across 10 bases. V gave up 1 base and J gave up 6 bases; unmatched junction bases: 5. The CDR3 totals 15 residues. CDR1 and CDR2 (germline): SGHAT, FQNNGV. This CDR3 is CASSLGQGALDGYTF. The CDR3 DNA is TGTGCCAGCAGCTTAGGACAGGGGGCTCTGGATGGCTACACCTTC.

The V call is TRBV6-5, the J call TRBJ1-2; no reliable D call. The germline gives CDR1 MNHEY, CDR2 SVGAGI. The CDR3 loop spans 14 amino acids. V lost 2 bases to trimming and J lost 1 base, with 8 bases between them. CDR3 amino acids: CASSYAPGNYGYTF. CDR3 in DNA: TGTGCCAGCAGTTACGCCCCGGGTAACTATGGCTACACCTTC.

The chain links TRBV19 to TRBJ2-4; D gene unclear. Germline CDR1 and CDR2: LNHDA and SQIVND (reference sequence). This CDR3 contains 13 residues. V shed 3 bases and J shed 5 bases, with 8 bases lying between them. The DNA for the CDR3 is TGTGCCAGTAGTATTAGCACCCAAAACATTCAGTACTTC. This codes for CASSISTQNIQYF.

This clone was picked up one time. The chain combines TRBV10-2 with TRBJ1-3, with a weak D call TRBD1 (5 bases). V was trimmed by 7 bases and J by 3 bases, leaving 16 bases between them. CDR1 and CDR2 from the germline V gene are WSHSY and SAAADI. This CDR3 is built from 15 residues. CDR3 protein: CASTGEELYGNTIYF. The CDR3 nucleotides are TGCGCCAGCACGGGGGAGGAACTTTATGGAAACACCATATATTTT.

The chain couples TRBV18 to TRBJ2-7; 10 bases match TRBD2. The CDR3 is made up of 19 amino acids. Germline lookup yields CDR1 KGHSH and CDR2 LQKENI. Losses at the gene ends were 3 bases for V and 4 bases for J; bases not matched to a gene: 18. The CDR3 DNA is TGTGCCAGCTCACCCCGTGGGTCCGCCCGGACTAGCGGCTCTTACGAGCAGTACTTC. Its protein is CASSPRGSARTSGSYEQYF.

Here the CDR3 reads CASSPRDVGANVLTF. The CDR3 DNA reads TGTGCCAGCTCACCCCGGGATGTTGGGGCCAACGTCCTGACTTTC. The chain carries TRBV18 and TRBJ2-6; the D gene is possibly TRBD2 (5 bases). Per germline, CDR1 KGHSH and CDR2 LQKENI. Trimming removed 3 bases from V and 3 bases from J, with 9 bases in between. The CDR3 loop spans 15 amino acids.

The chain recombines TRBV5-1 with TRBJ2-5, with 10 bases aligning to TRBD1. CDR3 length equals 17 residues. Germline CDR1 reads SGHRS; CDR2 reads YFSETQ. V trimming: 0 bases; J trimming: 2 bases; junction bases outside the gene matches: 7. The CDR3 nucleotides are TGCGCCAGCAGCTTGGGACAGGGGGCGGTTCGGCAAGAGACCCAGTACTTC. It specifies CASSLGQGAVRQETQYF.

The J gene is TRBJ2-7, the V gene TRBV3-1 (or the pseudogene TRBV3-2), with a tentative D call TRBD1 (6 bases). Between the trimmed V and J ends, which lost 0 bases and 3 bases, there was a span of 12 bases. The CDR3 runs to 15 residues. Germline-derived CDR1 and CDR2 are LGHDT and YNNKEL (reference sequence). CDR3: CASSQDLGQSYEQYF. The CDR3 DNA is TGTGCCAGCAGCCAAGATCTGGGACAAAGCTACGAGCAGTACTTC.